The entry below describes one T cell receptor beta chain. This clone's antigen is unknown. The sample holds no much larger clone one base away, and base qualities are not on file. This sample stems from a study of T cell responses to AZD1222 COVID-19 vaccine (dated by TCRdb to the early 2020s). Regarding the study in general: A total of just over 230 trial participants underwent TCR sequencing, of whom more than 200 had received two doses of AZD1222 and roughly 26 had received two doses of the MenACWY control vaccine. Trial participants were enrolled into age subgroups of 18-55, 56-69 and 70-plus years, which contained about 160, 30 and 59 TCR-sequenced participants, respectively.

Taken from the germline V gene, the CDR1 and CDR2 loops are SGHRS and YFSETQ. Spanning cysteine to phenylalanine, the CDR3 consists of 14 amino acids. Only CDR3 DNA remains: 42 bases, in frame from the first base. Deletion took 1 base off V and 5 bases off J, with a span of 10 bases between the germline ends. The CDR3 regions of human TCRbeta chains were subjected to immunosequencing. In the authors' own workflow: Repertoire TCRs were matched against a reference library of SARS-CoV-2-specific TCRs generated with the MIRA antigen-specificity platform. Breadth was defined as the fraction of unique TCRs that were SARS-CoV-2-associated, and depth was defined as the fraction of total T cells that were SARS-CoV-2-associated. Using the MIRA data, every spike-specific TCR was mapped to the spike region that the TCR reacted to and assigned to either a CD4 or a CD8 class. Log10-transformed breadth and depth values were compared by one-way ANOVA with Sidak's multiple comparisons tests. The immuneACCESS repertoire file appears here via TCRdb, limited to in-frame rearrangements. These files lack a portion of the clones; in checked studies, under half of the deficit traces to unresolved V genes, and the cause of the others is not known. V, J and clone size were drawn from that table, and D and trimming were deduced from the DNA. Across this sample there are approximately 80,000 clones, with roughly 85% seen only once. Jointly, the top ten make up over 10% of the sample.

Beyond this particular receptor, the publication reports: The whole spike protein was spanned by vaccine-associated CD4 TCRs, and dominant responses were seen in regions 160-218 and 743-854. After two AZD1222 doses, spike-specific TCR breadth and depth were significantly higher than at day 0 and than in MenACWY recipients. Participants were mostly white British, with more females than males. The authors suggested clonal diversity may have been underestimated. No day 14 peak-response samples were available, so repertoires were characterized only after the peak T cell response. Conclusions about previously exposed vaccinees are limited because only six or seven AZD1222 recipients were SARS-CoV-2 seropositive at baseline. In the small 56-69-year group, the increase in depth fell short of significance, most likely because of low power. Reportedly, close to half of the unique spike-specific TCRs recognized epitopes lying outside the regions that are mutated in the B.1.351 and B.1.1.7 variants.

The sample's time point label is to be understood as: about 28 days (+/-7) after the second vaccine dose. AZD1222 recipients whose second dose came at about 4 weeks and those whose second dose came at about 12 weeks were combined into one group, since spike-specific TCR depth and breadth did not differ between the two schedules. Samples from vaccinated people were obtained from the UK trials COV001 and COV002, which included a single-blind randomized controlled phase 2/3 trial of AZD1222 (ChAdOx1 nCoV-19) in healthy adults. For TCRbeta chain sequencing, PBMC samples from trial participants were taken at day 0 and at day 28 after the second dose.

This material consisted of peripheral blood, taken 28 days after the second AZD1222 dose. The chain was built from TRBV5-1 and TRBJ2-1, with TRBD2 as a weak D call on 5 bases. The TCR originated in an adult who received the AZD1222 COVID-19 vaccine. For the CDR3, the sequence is CASSLSGQDNEQFF. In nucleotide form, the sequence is TGCGCCAGCAGCTTGAGCGGTCAGGACAATGAGCAGTTCTTC.